One sample yielded the 14 T cell receptor beta chains listed below, sequenced in a study of T cell responses to AZD1222 COVID-19 vaccine. The method was immunoSEQ multiplex PCR; TCRdb's version includes in-frame clones alone and lacks a portion of them. The sample lists 97,000 or so clones; 86% were seen once. Sample: peripheral blood, taken on day 0 of AZD1222 vaccination. The receptor source for this set is an adult in good health.

This clone was picked up one time. CDR3 in amino acids: CASSQSVVRYTEAFF. CDR3 coding DNA: TGTGCCAGCAGCCAATCGGTGGTGCGGTACACTGAAGCTTTCTTT. J is TRBJ1-1 and V is TRBV7-2; D is unresolved. The CDR3 has 15 amino acids. V was pared by 5 bases and J by 3 bases, with 16 bases between. CDR1 and CDR2 from the germline V gene are SGHTA and FQGNSA.

This clone has just one count. V gene TRBV11-2 combines with J gene TRBJ1-1, with D perhaps matching TRBD1 (5 bases). Germline loops: CDR1 SGHAT, CDR2 FQNNGV. The CDR3 has 11 amino acids. Trimming shortened V by 3 bases and J by 10 bases, and 9 bases separated the two germline ends. CDR3 sequence reads: CASSFTGGAFF. Written as DNA, the CDR3 is TGTGCCAGCAGCTTTACGGGGGGAGCTTTCTTT.

The V and J genes are TRBV28 and TRBJ1-5, with no clear D. Germline CDR1 MDHEN, CDR2 SYDVKM. The V gene lost 3 bases and the J gene lost 3 bases, with 12 bases spanning the gap. The CDR3 runs 15 residues. The CDR3 spells CASSFGSPNNQPQHF. The CDR3 bases are TGTGCCAGCAGTTTTGGCAGTCCTAACAATCAGCCCCAGCATTTT.

The rearrangement uses TRBV28 and TRBJ1-5; 9 bases align to TRBD1. The CDR3 extends over 15 amino acids. V shed 7 bases, J shed 5 bases, and the junction held 9 bases outside the gene matches. The germline CDR1 and CDR2 sequences are MDHEN and SYDVKM. The CDR3 loop reads CASKGTGRGDQPQHF. Here the CDR3 DNA reads TGTGCCAGCAAGGGGACAGGGAGAGGGGATCAGCCCCAGCATTTT.

The rearrangement links TRBV29-1 to TRBJ2-7; a possible D gene is TRBD2 (6 bases). Trimming removed 2 bases from V and 1 base from J, with 12 bases in between. This CDR3 has 14 amino acids. The germline CDR1 and CDR2 sequences are SQVTM and ANQGSEA. In DNA form, the CDR3 reads TGCAGCGTTGAATCGGAGGGGACTTCCTACGAGCAGTACTTC. Residues: CSVESEGTSYEQYF.

The rearrangement joins TRBV6-6 to TRBJ1-2, with D hard to call. The germline V gene has CDR1 MNHNY and CDR2 SVGAGI (reference sequence). Trimming cost V 7 bases and J 4 bases, with 10 bases left between them. CDR3 length: 12 amino acids. In DNA form, the CDR3 reads TGTGCCAGCACCGATAGGGTCTATGGCTACACCTTC. Its translation: CASTDRVYGYTF.

This chain links TRBV7-8 with TRBJ1-5, with D maybe TRBD1 (5 bases). The germline V and J ends were trimmed by 2 bases and 6 bases, with 14 bases remaining between them. Germline CDR1 reads SGHVS; CDR2 reads FQNEAQ. The CDR3 is 15 residues long. The CDR3 here is CASSLSNPGIQPQHF. The CDR3 DNA sequence: TGTGCCAGCAGCTTATCCAACCCAGGGATTCAGCCCCAGCATTTT.

V and J are TRBV19 and TRBJ1-3; TRBD1 aligns across 8 bases. Trimming took 4 bases from V and 4 from J; bases not matched to a gene: 9. This CDR3 is built from 16 residues. Germline CDR1 is LNHDA and CDR2 is SQIVND (reference sequence). CDR3 sequence (DNA): TGTGCCAGTAGTACCAATCGACAGGGGAACGGAAACACCATATATTTT. Translation gives CASSTNRQGNGNTIYF.

The chain uses TRBV6-5 and TRBJ2-3; 10 positions agree with TRBD2. Germline V gene lookup returns CDR1 MNHEY and CDR2 SVGAGI. V trimming: 7 bases; J trimming: 5 bases; junction bases outside the gene matches: 6. The CDR3 length is 14 residues. The CDR3 region is CASKPGLALDTQYF. CDR3 nucleotide sequence: TGTGCCAGCAAGCCGGGACTAGCGTTAGATACGCAGTATTTT.

This clone was detected once. V usage is TRBV7-9 and J usage is TRBJ1-1; no reliable D call. The germline gives CDR1 SEHNR, CDR2 FQNEAQ (reference sequence). V lost 2 bases to trimming and J lost 1 base, with 5 bases between them. The CDR3 spans 13 residues. Here the CDR3 DNA reads TGTGCCAGCAGCTTACAAGCGAACACTGAAGCTTTCTTT. Translation: CASSLQANTEAFF. The full variable domain, completed using reference TRBV7-9 and TRBJ1-1, is DTGVSQNPRHKITKRGQNVTFRCDPISEHNRLYWYRQTLGQGPEFLTYFQNEAQLEKSRLLSDRFSAERPKGSFSTLEIQRTEQGDSAMYLCASSLQANTEAFFGQGTRLTVV.

The V and J genes are TRBV10-3 and TRBJ2-5; D perhaps matches TRBD2 (5 bases). The V end lost 4 bases, the J end lost 2 bases, and 8 bases lay between the germline ends. The CDR3 loop spans 13 amino acids. Germline CDR1 ENHRY, CDR2 SYGVKD. The CDR3 DNA sequence: TGTGCCATCAGTGCAGACTATCAAGAGACCCAGTACTTC. Protein product: CAISADYQETQYF.

The chain combines TRBV10-2 with TRBJ1-2; D gene uncertain. Germline V gives CDR1 WSHSY, CDR2 SAAADI. CDR3 size: 15 residues. Trimming took 7 bases from V and 1 from J, leaving 16 bases between them. The CDR3 coding sequence is TGCGCCAGCACCGGGCAGATCACTCATAACTATGGCTACACCTTC. It is translated as CASTGQITHNYGYTF.

The gene calls are TRBV21-1 and TRBJ2-1; TRBD2 is taken as the D call from the table, unchecked against the DNA. TRBV21-1 is reported as a pseudogene. This CDR3 spans 12 amino acids. The CDR3 spells CASSKPGEGLFF. The CDR3 DNA reads TGTGCCAGCAGCAAACCCGGGGAGGGTCTGTTCTTC.

This clone was detected only a few times. This chain connects TRBV28 to TRBJ2-3, with 8 bases fitting TRBD2. From germline, CDR1 is MDHEN and CDR2 SYDVKM. V shed 8 bases, J shed 5 bases, and the junction held 12 bases outside the gene matches. The CDR3 has 15 amino acids. The CDR3 sequence: CASATSLAEGDTQYF. The CDR3 coding sequence is TGTGCCAGCGCAACCTCACTAGCGGAGGGAGATACGCAGTATTTT.